These 24 T cell receptor beta chains originate from one sample sequenced in a study of shared clonotypes between healthy human individuals. Using immunoSEQ multiplex PCR, the repertoire was profiled, and TCRdb retains in-frame clones only, with some absent. The table lists some 2,500,000 clones, 90% to 95% of them singletons. Material for sequencing was naive CD4+ T cells from PBMCs. Stated subset: CD45RA+ positively selected. These TCRs come from a man aged 18 to 29 in good health. Some clones in this sample may be carry-over from other donors' samples.

As to this clone: This CDR3 is also generated by other DNA sequences in the sample. This chain connects TRBV2 to TRBJ2-5; unclear D gene. The germline V and J ends were trimmed by 8 bases and 0 bases, with 4 bases remaining between them. Germline CDR1 reads SNHLY; CDR2 reads FYNNEI. The CDR3 runs 11 residues. The CDR3 is CASRYQETQYF. CDR3 sequence (DNA): TGTGCCAGCCGGTACCAAGAGACCCAGTACTTC. The complete variable domain, with remaining parts taken from reference TRBV2 and TRBJ2-5, reads EPEVTQTPSHQVTQMGQEVILRCVPISNHLYFYWYRQILGQKVEFLVSFYNNEISEKSEIFDDQFSVERPDGSNFTLKIRSTKLEDSAMYFCASRYQETQYFGPGTRLLVL.

Comment on this clone: This sample includes further DNA sequences coding for the same CDR3. J is TRBJ2-2 and V is TRBV5-1; TRBD2 is a possible D gene (6 bases). V lost 3 bases, J lost 1 base, and 10 bases lay in between. This CDR3 region has 15 residues. The germline V gene has CDR1 SGHRS and CDR2 YFSETQ. CDR3 loop: CASSSGLLNTGELFF. The CDR3 DNA sequence: TGCGCCAGCAGCTCGGGACTCCTGAACACCGGGGAGCTGTTTTTT.

This clone was observed a single time. The rearrangement uses TRBV5-1 and TRBJ2-5, with 7 bases matching TRBD2. Losses at the gene ends were 6 bases for V and 5 bases for J; bases not matched to a gene: 10. CDR3 length: 14 residues. CDR1 is SGHRS, CDR2 YFSETQ, per germline. The CDR3 coding sequence is TGCGCCAGCAAGCGGGACCCCTCGGGGGAGACCCAGTACTTC. Its translation: CASKRDPSGETQYF.

The genes are TRBV7-2 and TRBJ2-7, with 9 bases matching TRBD1. This CDR3 region has 16 residues. CDR1 and CDR2 (germline): SGHTA, FQGNSA. V dropped 0 bases and J dropped 6; count of bases not matched to a gene: 9. CDR3 sequence reads: CASSLAATGGPLEQYF. As DNA, the CDR3 is TGTGCCAGCAGCTTAGCGGCCACAGGGGGCCCCCTCGAGCAGTACTTC.

The CDR3 nucleotides are TGTGCCAGCAGTGAAAGACTGGGGGCTGAAGCTTTCTTT. Translating it yields CASSERLGAEAFF. The chain uses TRBV2 and TRBJ1-1; D perhaps matches TRBD1 (5 bases). V lost 2 bases, J lost 6 bases, and 10 bases lay in between. The CDR3 runs 13 residues. Germline CDR1 is SNHLY and CDR2 is FYNNEI.

This clone was seen once. This rearrangement joins TRBV12-5 to TRBJ2-3; weak D call: TRBD2 (6 bases). V lost 0 bases to trimming and J lost 3 bases, with 13 bases between them. This CDR3 has 16 residues. Germline CDR1 and CDR2: LGHNT and FRNRAP. CDR3 DNA sequence: TGTGCTAGTGGTTTGGTACCGGCTAGCGAGACAGATACGCAGTATTTT. Translated, it gives CASGLVPASETDTQYF.

The chain carries TRBV6-1 and TRBJ2-1, with D perhaps matching TRBD1 or TRBD2 (5 bases each). Germline-derived CDR1 and CDR2 are MNHNS and SASEGT. Deletions cut 5 bases from V and 1 base from J, with 9 bases between. The CDR3 length is 14 residues. The CDR3 DNA reads as TGTGCCAGCAGTCTTGAGGGGTCCTACAATGAGCAGTTCTTC. Translation gives CASSLEGSYNEQFF.

The chain has TRBV18 and TRBJ1-4; 8 bases align to TRBD1. CDR1 is KGHSH, CDR2 LQKENI, per germline. The CDR3 has 18 amino acids. V trimming: 3 bases; J trimming: 0 bases; junction bases outside the gene matches: 9. The CDR3 nucleotides are TGTGCCAGCTCACCCCGAGCAGGGGGCACGGCAACTAATGAAAAACTGTTTTTT. It encodes CASSPRAGGTATNEKLFF.

The chain employs TRBV5-4 and TRBJ2-3, with D possibly being TRBD1 (6 bases). Looked up from germline, CDR1 is SGHNT and CDR2 is YYREEE (reference sequence). V lost 4 bases and J 0 bases, leaving 15 bases between the germline ends. This CDR3 spans 16 amino acids. The CDR3 here is CASSTGQSRSTDTQYF. CDR3 DNA: TGTGCCAGCAGCACCGGACAGTCCAGAAGCACAGATACGCAGTATTTT.

The rearrangement links TRBV5-1 to TRBJ1-4, with a possible D match to TRBD1 (6 bases). The CDR3 length is 15 residues. Per the germline V gene, CDR1 is SGHRS and CDR2 is YFSETQ. The germline V and J ends were trimmed by 6 bases and 0 bases, with 12 bases remaining between them. In nucleotides, the CDR3 is TGCGCCAGCACCAAGGGGGGGGCAACTAATGAAAAACTGTTTTTT. It is translated as CASTKGGATNEKLFF.

This chain connects TRBV14 to TRBJ1-1; D is unclear. The CDR3 is 12 amino acids. V lost 4 bases, J lost 0 bases, and 3 bases lay in between. The germline V gene encodes CDR1 SGHDN and CDR2 FVKESK. CDR3 sequence reads: CASSRVNTEAFF. The CDR3 bases are TGTGCCAGCAGCCGGGTGAACACTGAAGCTTTCTTT.

This chain connects TRBV5-1 to TRBJ2-3; D is perhaps TRBD1 (5 bases). Trimming stripped 2 bases from V and 4 bases from J, with 14 bases between. CDR1 and CDR2 from the germline V gene are SGHRS and YFSETQ. The CDR3 extends over 15 amino acids. Here the CDR3 reads CASSFFHQGSDTQYF. CDR3 DNA sequence: TGCGCCAGCAGCTTTTTCCATCAGGGTTCAGATACGCAGTATTTT.

J is TRBJ1-1 and V is TRBV28; D is ambiguous. CDR3 length: 12 amino acids. Germline CDR1 reads MDHEN; CDR2 reads SYDVKM. The V end was cut by 5 bases, the J end by 8 bases, with 12 bases between. The CDR3 loop reads CASSPLAREAFF. The CDR3 DNA sequence: TGTGCCAGCAGTCCTCTGGCTCGCGAAGCTTTCTTT.

The V gene is TRBV4-2, the J gene TRBJ2-5; 7 nucleotides agree with TRBD1. The CDR3 is 14 residues long. V was clipped by 0 bases and J by 7 bases; unmatched bases: 5. The germline V gene has CDR1 LGHNA and CDR2 YNFKEQ. Here the CDR3 DNA reads TGTGCCAGCAGCCAAGAAGACTCAGGGGGGACCCAGTACTTC. Residues: CASSQEDSGGTQYF.

Worth noting for this clone: Additional DNA sequences in this sample encode the identical CDR3. The CDR3 region is CASSLAGAETQYF. The CDR3 nucleotides read TGTGCCAGCAGCCTAGCGGGAGCCGAGACCCAGTACTTC. V and J are TRBV5-6 and TRBJ2-5, with 10 bases that match TRBD2. Germline lookup yields CDR1 SGHDT and CDR2 YYEEEE. This CDR3 has 13 amino acids. Trimming cost V 4 bases and J 5 bases; bases outside gene matches: 2.

The chain is built from TRBV29-1 and TRBJ2-1, with 11 positions matching TRBD2. The length of the CDR3 is 16 residues. The germline V gene has CDR1 SQVTM and CDR2 ANQGSEA. V gave up 6 bases and J gave up 2 bases; unmatched junction bases: 9. The CDR3 reads CSVATGLAAAYNEQFF. CDR3 DNA sequence: TGCAGCGTCGCAACGGGACTAGCGGCAGCCTACAATGAGCAGTTCTTC.

V gene TRBV18 combines with J gene TRBJ1-1; TRBD1 agrees at 7 bases. Germline trimming cut 5 bases from V and 1 base from J; bases unmatched to any gene: 7. The V gene's germline CDR1 is KGHSH and CDR2 LQKENI. The CDR3 contains 15 residues. CDR3 bases: TGTGCCAGCTCAAATTTAGGGACAGCGAACACTGAAGCTTTCTTT. Its translation is CASSNLGTANTEAFF.

This clone was seen just once. The V and J genes are TRBV7-3 and TRBJ1-2, with D possibly being TRBD1 (6 bases). Trimming left V 2 bases short and J 2 bases short, with 12 bases between. The CDR3 length is 15 residues. Germline V gene lookup returns CDR1 SGHTA and CDR2 FQGTGA. CDR3 DNA sequence: TGTGCCAGCAGCTTATTTGGGGGCGGCAACTATGGCTACACCTTC. Translating it yields CASSLFGGGNYGYTF.

V is TRBV28 and J is TRBJ2-3; 7 bases map to TRBD2. V was clipped by 7 bases and J by 1 base; unmatched bases: 5. The germline gives CDR1 MDHEN, CDR2 SYDVKM. The length of the CDR3 is 14 residues. CDR3 residues: CASNLREGTDTQYF. In DNA, the CDR3 is TGTGCCAGCAATCTCCGGGAGGGCACAGATACGCAGTATTTT.

J is TRBJ1-6 and V is TRBV28; unclear D gene. CDR3 length: 17 residues. Germline V gene lookup returns CDR1 MDHEN and CDR2 SYDVKM. Trimming pared 4 bases from V and 3 bases from J, leaving 16 bases between. The CDR3 protein is CASSSVQSPIYNSPLHF. In DNA, the CDR3 is TGTGCCAGCAGTTCAGTTCAGAGCCCTATCTATAATTCACCCCTCCACTTT.

The chain couples TRBV19 to TRBJ1-1, with 7 bases fitting TRBD1. Germline-derived CDR1 and CDR2 are LNHDA and SQIVND (reference sequence). This CDR3 has 14 amino acids. V was clipped by 9 bases and J by 5 bases; unmatched bases: 12. The CDR3 nucleotides read TGTGCCAGCCCTAGACAGGGACGAATGACTGAAGCTTTCTTT. Protein: CASPRQGRMTEAFF.

This chain connects TRBV5-4 to TRBJ2-3, with 9 bases matching TRBD1. Germline V lookup: CDR1 SGHNT, CDR2 YYREEE (reference sequence). Trimming cost V 4 bases and J 5 bases; bases outside gene matches: 11. The CDR3 is made up of 16 amino acids. The CDR3 DNA is TGTGCCAGCAGCCAGAAGAGGACAGGGGACGTAGATACGCAGTATTTT. Its protein product is CASSQKRTGDVDTQYF.

The chain uses TRBV18 and TRBJ1-1, with 11 bases matching TRBD1. The V gene end was trimmed by 4 bases and the J gene end by 5 bases; junction bases not matched to a gene: 6. Germline V gene sequence: CDR1 KGHSH, CDR2 LQKENI. CDR3 length: 15 amino acids. The DNA of the CDR3 is TGTGCCAGCTCACACGGACAGGGGGCGATTACTGAAGCTTTCTTT. It is translated as CASSHGQGAITEAFF.

A remark on this clone: Additional DNA sequences in this sample encode the identical CDR3. The chain links TRBV9 to TRBJ2-5; 14 nucleotides agree with TRBD2. The J segment lost 3 bases and the V segment lost 4 bases, leaving 8 bases of the junction unmatched. The CDR3 is 17 amino acids. Germline V gene lookup returns CDR1 SGDLS and CDR2 YYNGEE. The CDR3 spells CASSPHPGLAGEETQYF. The CDR3 DNA follows: TGTGCCAGCAGCCCTCACCCGGGACTAGCGGGAGAAGAGACCCAGTACTTC.